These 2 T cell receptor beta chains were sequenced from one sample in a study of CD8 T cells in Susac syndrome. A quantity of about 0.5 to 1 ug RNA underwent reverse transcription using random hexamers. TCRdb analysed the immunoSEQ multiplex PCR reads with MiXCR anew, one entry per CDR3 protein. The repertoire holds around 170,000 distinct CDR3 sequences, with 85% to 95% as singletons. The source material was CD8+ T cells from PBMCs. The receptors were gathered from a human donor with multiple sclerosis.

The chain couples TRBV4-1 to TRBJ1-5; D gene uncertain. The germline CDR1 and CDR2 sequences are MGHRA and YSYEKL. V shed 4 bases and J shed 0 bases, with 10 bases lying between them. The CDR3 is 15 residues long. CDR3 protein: CASSRTDGSNQPQHF. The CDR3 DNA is TGCGCCAGCAGCCGGACTGACGGTAGCAATCAGCCCCAGCATTTT.

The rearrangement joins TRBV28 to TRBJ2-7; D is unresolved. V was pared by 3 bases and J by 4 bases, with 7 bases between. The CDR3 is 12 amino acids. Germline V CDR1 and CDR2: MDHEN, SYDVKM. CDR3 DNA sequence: TGTGCCAGCAGTTTTGACCCTTACGAGCAGTACTTC. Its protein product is CASSFDPYEQYF.